The sequence of this T cell receptor beta chain was determined in a study of T cell repertoires in cytomegalovirus infection. Study information: It can be stated that public TCR beta signatures indicated CMV infection as well as a matching HLA type.

A single record per CDR3 protein comes from TCRdb applying MiXCR to the reads. The repertoire holds 27,000 or so distinct CDR3 sequences, with roughly a fifth as singletons. There are 15 residues in the CDR3. In germline, CDR1 is LGHNA, CDR2 YSLEER. V was trimmed by 0 bases and J by 4 bases, leaving 10 bases between them. Note on this clonotype: The antigen is undetermined.

Broader study findings: Summed public TCR beta family frequency identified CMV carriers bearing the relevant HLA. Clonotypes of TCR beta that were HLA-C-restricted and CMV-specific dominated the ex vivo response.

Here the sequenced sample was CD8+ T cells from cultured PBMCs, taken from culture after CMV antigen stimulation. The rearrangement links TRBV4-3 to TRBJ1-3; possible D gene TRBD1, 5 bases. The clonotype originates from a human donor in good health (CMV status not recorded). Some clones in this sample may be carry-over from other donors' samples. CDR3 sequence reads: CASSQDRGTGNTIYF. CDR3 in DNA: TGCGCCAGCAGCCAAGATAGAGGGACCGGAAACACCATATATTTT.